What follows are 32 T cell receptor beta chains derived from one specimen sequenced in a study of blood T cells in healthy people across ages. A second roughly 6 to 11 cycle PCR used barcoded and J-beta primers. TCRdb passed the 5' RACE reads through MiXCR, listing each CDR3 protein once. The profile shows around 580,000 distinct CDR3 sequences, 45% to 55% of them singletons. Input material: blood. The source of these receptors is a man aged 80 or over in good health.

The rearrangement links TRBV27 to TRBJ1-2; D not resolved. Trimming pared 2 bases from V and 4 bases from J, leaving 20 bases between. Germline CDR1 is MNHEY and CDR2 is SMNVEV (reference sequence). The CDR3 is made up of 17 amino acids. The CDR3 reads CASSLMPPRLPTYGYTF. The DNA for the CDR3 is TGTGCCAGCAGTTTAATGCCGCCCAGGCTTCCCACCTATGGCTACACCTTC.

This chain uses TRBV7-2 with TRBJ2-7; 7 bases align to TRBD2. With V trimmed by 5 bases and J by 5 bases, 6 bases remained unmatched. CDR1 and CDR2 (germline): SGHTA, FQGNSA. The CDR3 extends over 13 amino acids. The CDR3 region is CASSPGTMNEQYF. In DNA form, the CDR3 reads TGTGCCAGCAGCCCTGGGACTATGAACGAGCAGTACTTC.

V is TRBV6-2 or TRBV6-3 and J is TRBJ2-3; TRBD2 aligns across 12 bases. Germline V gives CDR1 MNHEY, CDR2 SVGEGT. The CDR3 is made up of 16 amino acids. J gave up 5 bases and V 5 bases, and 8 bases lay outside the gene matches. This CDR3 reads CASSIGLAGIGDTQYF. DNA of the CDR3: TGTGCCAGCAGTATCGGACTAGCGGGAATTGGAGATACGCAGTATTTT.

V and J are TRBV10-3 and TRBJ2-1; the D call may be TRBD1 or TRBD2 (6 bases each). V shed 2 bases and J shed 5 bases, with 16 bases lying between them. The V gene's germline CDR1 is ENHRY and CDR2 SYGVKD. This CDR3 comprises 16 residues. CDR3 protein: CAISEPRGQTNNEQFF. The CDR3 DNA reads as TGTGCCATCAGTGAGCCCCGGGGGCAGACAAACAATGAGCAGTTCTTC.

V gene TRBV29-1 combines with J gene TRBJ2-1; the D call may be TRBD1 or TRBD2 (5 bases each). Germline V lookup: CDR1 SQVTM, CDR2 ANQGSEA. Trimming left V 4 bases short and J 9 bases short, with 16 bases between. CDR3 size: 13 residues. The CDR3 DNA sequence: TGCAGCGTTGTGGGGACGGCTATGTTTGAGCAGTTCTTC. Translated, it gives CSVVGTAMFEQFF.

There are a few counts of this clonotype. The gene calls are TRBV2 and TRBJ2-1, with D perhaps assigned TRBD1 or TRBD2 (5 bases each). This CDR3 is built from 13 residues. With 7 bases removed from V and 4 bases from J, the gap between germline ends came to 11 bases. Germline values: CDR1 SNHLY, CDR2 FYNNEI. CDR3: CASMTGPYNEQFF. In DNA form, the CDR3 reads TGTGCCAGCATGACGGGACCGTACAATGAGCAGTTCTTC. Full variable domain (outside the CDR3, taken from reference TRBV2 and TRBJ2-1): EPEVTQTPSHQVTQMGQEVILRCVPISNHLYFYWYRQILGQKVEFLVSFYNNEISEKSEIFDDQFSVERPDGSNFTLKIRSTKLEDSAMYFCASMTGPYNEQFFGPGTRLTVL.

The rearrangement links TRBV11-2 to TRBJ1-2, with TRBD1 identical over 10 bases. CDR1 and CDR2 from the germline V gene are SGHAT and FQNNGV. The CDR3 consists of 12 residues. V shed 8 bases and J 8 bases; nucleotides not matched to a gene: 5. As DNA, the CDR3 is TGTGCCAGCTCTGGGACAGGGGTGGGCTACACCTTC. This encodes CASSGTGVGYTF.

The chain uses TRBV29-1 and TRBJ2-5; no definite D call. Germline-derived CDR1 and CDR2 are SQVTM and ANQGSEA. CDR3 length: 13 residues. The germline V and J ends were trimmed by 7 bases and 5 bases, with 17 bases remaining between them. CDR3: CSDGPDGLETQYF. The CDR3 nucleotides are TGCAGCGACGGGCCTGACGGCCTGGAGACCCAGTACTTC.

This chain links TRBV6-1 with TRBJ2-1; 8 bases align to TRBD1. This CDR3 has 16 amino acids. Looked up from germline, CDR1 is MNHNS and CDR2 is SASEGT. V trimming: 7 bases; J trimming: 2 bases; junction bases outside the gene matches: 10. The CDR3 protein is CASNPFGQGAYNEQFF. The CDR3, as DNA: TGTGCCAGCAATCCTTTCGGACAGGGAGCCTACAATGAGCAGTTCTTC.

This clonotype was detected a few times. The rearrangement joins TRBV4-3 to TRBJ2-2; 8 bases map to TRBD2. CDR1 is LGHNA, CDR2 YSLEER, per germline. The CDR3 spans 16 residues. V was clipped by 0 bases and J by 4 bases; unmatched bases: 4. CDR3 sequence (DNA): TGCGCCAGCAGCCAAGAGGCGGGGGGCCTCACCGGGGAGCTGTTTTTT. Translated: CASSQEAGGLTGELFF.

This sequence joins TRBV12-3 or TRBV12-4 and TRBJ2-7; possible D gene TRBD2, 6 bases. CDR3 length equals 13 residues. Trimming stripped 6 bases from V and 3 bases from J, with 12 bases between. CDR3 DNA: TGTGCCAGCAGGGGTGGGACTTACTACGAGCAGTACTTC. It is translated as CASRGGTYYEQYF.

The chain is built from TRBV6-1 and TRBJ1-2, with TRBD1 matching over 9 bases. Germline-derived CDR1 and CDR2 are MNHNS and SASEGT. Trimming at V came to 3 bases and at J to 6 bases, leaving 11 bases not matched to a gene. The CDR3 has 16 residues. As DNA, the CDR3 is TGTGCCAGCAGTGATGGTTCCATCGGGACAGGGAATGGCTACACCTTC. Amino acids: CASSDGSIGTGNGYTF.

This clonotype was picked up a small number of times. V gene TRBV5-1 combines with J gene TRBJ2-1; D might be TRBD2 (6 bases). Germline V gene sequence: CDR1 SGHRS, CDR2 YFSETQ. The CDR3 consists of 14 residues. V lost 3 bases and J 6 bases, leaving 13 bases between the germline ends. CDR3: CASSSSSATNEQFF. CDR3 DNA sequence: TGCGCCAGCAGCTCCTCTAGCGCTACCAATGAGCAGTTCTTC.

The J gene is TRBJ2-7, the V gene TRBV20-1; the D gene is possibly TRBD2 (7 bases). CDR3 size: 16 residues. The germline CDR1 and CDR2 sequences are DFQATT and SNEGSKA (reference sequence). V gave up 5 bases and J gave up 0 bases, with 20 bases separating them. The CDR3 loop reads CSAVGRGGGNSYEQYF. The CDR3 coding sequence is TGCAGTGCTGTGGGTAGGGGGGGGGGCAACTCCTACGAGCAGTACTTC.

The genes are TRBV2 and TRBJ2-4; unclear D gene. This CDR3 comprises 16 residues. CDR1 is SNHLY, CDR2 FYNNEI, per germline. The V end was cut by 0 bases, the J end by 6 bases, with 15 bases between. The CDR3 nucleotides read TGTGCCAGCAGTGAAGCAGGAAAATCTCGAGGAAACATTCAGTACTTC. Translated, it gives CASSEAGKSRGNIQYF.

This clonotype was seen only a few times. This chain joins TRBV7-2 and TRBJ2-3; 8 bases line up with TRBD1. Germline CDR1 is SGHTA and CDR2 is FQGNSA. The CDR3 totals 15 residues. The V segment lost 5 bases and the J segment 2 bases; nucleotides outside the gene matches: 6. The DNA of the CDR3 is TGTGCCAGCAGCCAGGGGACAGGCTACACAGATACGCAGTATTTT. It translates to CASSQGTGYTDTQYF.

This clonotype was detected only once. V gene TRBV12-3 or TRBV12-4 combines with J gene TRBJ1-6; perhaps TRBD1 as D (5 bases). Trimming removed 7 bases at V and 8 bases at J, with 15 bases between. There are 14 residues in the CDR3. The CDR3 spells CASNKWGRDSPLHF. CDR3 coding DNA: TGTGCCAGCAATAAGTGGGGGAGAGATTCACCCCTCCACTTT.

There are a few counts of this clonotype. The J gene is TRBJ2-3, the V gene TRBV20-1; the D gene could be TRBD1 or TRBD2 (6 bases each). The CDR3 is 14 amino acids. Deletions cut 1 base from V and 3 bases from J, with 11 bases between. Germline V gene lookup returns CDR1 DFQATT and CDR2 SNEGSKA (reference sequence). DNA for the CDR3: TGCAGTGCTAGAGTCCGGGGGCTGACAGATACGCAGTATTTT. Its translation is CSARVRGLTDTQYF.

The chain combines TRBV6-5 with TRBJ1-1; 9 bases line up with TRBD1. The V and J ends lost 3 bases and 5 bases, in that order; junction bases with no gene match: 10. CDR1 is MNHEY and CDR2 is SVGAGI in the germline V gene. This CDR3 is 16 amino acids long. CDR3 residues: CASSYGTGSTRTEAFF. In DNA, the CDR3 is TGTGCCAGCAGTTATGGGACAGGGTCGACGAGGACTGAAGCTTTCTTT.

Note on this clonotype: An end of the junction does not agree with germline; a read error may underlie this. This chain uses TRBV18 with TRBJ2-7; the D is unclear. The CDR3 consists of 15 residues. Per the germline V gene, CDR1 is KGHSH and CDR2 is LQKENI. CDR3 region: CACSPSTSATYEQYF. The CDR3, as DNA: TGTGCCTGCTCACCAAGCACGAGCGCGACCTACGAGCAGTACTTC.

This clonotype occurred a few times. The chain recombines TRBV20-1 with TRBJ2-5; D is possibly TRBD1 (6 bases). The DNA end lines up better with TRBJ2-7; the J call may be wrong. Germline V lookup: CDR1 DFQATT, CDR2 SNEGSKA (reference sequence). The CDR3 length is 15 residues. CDR3 protein: CSVTTRDMGVGEQYF. CDR3 sequence (DNA): TGCAGTGTTACGACCCGGGACATGGGGGTCGGCGAGCAGTACTTC.

The chain couples TRBV25-1 to TRBJ1-2, with 8 nucleotides matching TRBD1. V lost 1 base, J lost 4 bases, and 14 bases stayed unmatched. The CDR3 sequence is 18 residues long. Germline-derived CDR1 and CDR2 are MGHDK and SYGVNS. The DNA for the CDR3 is TGTGCCAGCAGTGAATTAGGGACAGGAGCATTCGCGGGCTATGGCTACACCTTC. Its protein product is CASSELGTGAFAGYGYTF.

J is TRBJ2-5 and V is TRBV13, with a possible D match to TRBD2 (6 bases). V gave up 4 bases and J gave up 2 bases, with 14 bases separating them. The CDR3 contains 15 residues. Germline CDR1 PRHDT, CDR2 FYEKMQ (reference sequence). The CDR3 reads CASSSGVARQETQYF. Here the CDR3 DNA reads TGTGCCAGCAGCTCGGGAGTGGCTCGACAAGAGACCCAGTACTTC.

The chain couples TRBV6-1 to TRBJ2-1; a possible D gene is TRBD1 (6 bases). The V gene's germline CDR1 is MNHNS and CDR2 SASEGT. V lost 6 bases to trimming and J lost 3 bases, with 9 bases between them. CDR3 length: 13 residues. The CDR3 is CASRLQGYNEQFF. The CDR3, as DNA: TGTGCCAGCAGGTTACAGGGCTACAATGAGCAGTTCTTC.

Turning to this clonotype: A read error may produce the germline difference seen at one junction end. The CDR3 reads CACLTGGNTATDEKLFF. The CDR3 DNA sequence: TGTGCCTGTCTGACAGGGGGCAATACAGCAACTGATGAAAAACTGTTTTTT. The chain recombines TRBV30 with TRBJ1-4, with 10 positions matching TRBD1. CDR1 and CDR2 from the germline V gene are GTSNPN and SVGIG (reference sequence). The CDR3 runs 17 residues.

This clonotype was counted only a few times. V usage is TRBV20-1 and J usage is TRBJ2-7; the D gene is possibly TRBD1 (5 bases). The CDR3 spans 16 residues. Germline CDR1 and CDR2: DFQATT and SNEGSKA (reference sequence). CDR3 protein: CSLSDGAVAGTYEQYF. The CDR3, as DNA: TGCAGCCTCTCGGATGGGGCGGTGGCAGGGACCTACGAGCAGTACTTC.

This sequence joins TRBV12-3 or TRBV12-4 and TRBJ2-7; TRBD2 matches at 11 bases. The length of the CDR3 is 14 residues. After removal of 0 bases from V and 6 bases from J, the junction contained 1 base not matched to a gene. The CDR3 loop is CASSLATSGVEQYF. The CDR3 bases are TGTGCCAGCAGTTTAGCGACTAGCGGGGTCGAGCAGTACTTC.

The table lists this clonotype with a few counts. The J gene is TRBJ2-1, the V gene TRBV3-1, with no clear D. Germline loops: CDR1 LGHDT, CDR2 YNNKEL (reference sequence). The CDR3 consists of 14 residues. Trimming removed 0 bases from V and 10 bases from J, with 13 bases in between. CDR3 sequence: CASSQDWGRDEQFF. The CDR3 DNA is TGTGCCAGCAGCCAAGACTGGGGTAGAGACGAGCAGTTCTTC.

The chain has TRBV20-1 and TRBJ2-7; D is possibly TRBD1 (6 bases). CDR1 DFQATT and CDR2 SNEGSKA come from the germline V gene (reference sequence). Deletions cut 5 bases from V and 3 bases from J, with 14 bases between. This CDR3 has 13 residues. CDR3 in DNA: TGCAGTGCTCCAGGACAGAGAGACTACGAGCAGTACTTC. It translates to CSAPGQRDYEQYF.

The chain carries TRBV6-2 or TRBV6-3 and TRBJ2-6; D is ambiguous. The CDR3 consists of 15 residues. Trimming removed 6 bases from V and 4 bases from J, with 13 bases in between. Germline V lookup: CDR1 MNHEY, CDR2 SVGEGT. The chain's CDR3 is CASRRLGTGANVLTF. CDR3 in DNA: TGTGCCAGCAGGAGGTTGGGCACAGGGGCCAACGTCCTGACTTTC.

As DNA, the CDR3 is TGTGCCAGCAGCTCAGTCTCCGGGGAGCTGTTTTTT. This encodes CASSSVSGELFF. The V gene is TRBV7-9, the J gene TRBJ2-2; no reliable D call. V lost 4 bases to trimming and J lost 6 bases, with 6 bases between them. This CDR3 has 12 residues. Germline CDR1 reads SEHNR; CDR2 reads FQNEAQ (reference sequence).

The chain is built from TRBV4-1 and TRBJ2-7, with 13 bases aligning to TRBD2. This CDR3 spans 17 amino acids. From germline, CDR1 is MGHRA and CDR2 YSYEKL. The J segment lost 7 bases and the V segment lost 2 bases, leaving 11 bases of the junction unmatched. Here the CDR3 DNA reads TGCGCCAGCAGCCAAAAGCGCGGGACTAGCGGGGTTGGAGAGCAGTACTTC. Its translation is CASSQKRGTSGVGEQYF.